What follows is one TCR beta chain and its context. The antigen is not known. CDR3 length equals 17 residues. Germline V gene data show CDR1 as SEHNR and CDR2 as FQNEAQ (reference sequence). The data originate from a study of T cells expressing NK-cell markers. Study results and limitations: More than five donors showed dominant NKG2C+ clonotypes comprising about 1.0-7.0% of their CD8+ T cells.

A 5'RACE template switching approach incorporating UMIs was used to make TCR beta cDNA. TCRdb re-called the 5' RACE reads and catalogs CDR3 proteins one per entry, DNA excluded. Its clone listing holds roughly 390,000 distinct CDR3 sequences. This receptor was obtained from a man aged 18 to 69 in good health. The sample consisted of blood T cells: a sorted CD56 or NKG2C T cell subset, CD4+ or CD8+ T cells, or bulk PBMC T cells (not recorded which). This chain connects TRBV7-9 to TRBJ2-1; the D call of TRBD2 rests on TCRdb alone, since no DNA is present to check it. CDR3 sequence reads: CASSSRPPGTKHNEQFF.